This T cell receptor (beta chain) appears in the sequencing data of a study of type 1 and type 2 diabetes patients. Study as a whole: Samples came from type 1 diabetic, type 2 diabetic or nondiabetic people, recruited in China. The whole study generated some 20,000,000 paired-end reads.

Each participant gave about 10 milliliters of peripheral blood. Trimming pared 5 bases from V and 6 bases from J, leaving 10 bases between. CDR1 and CDR2 from the germline V gene are DFQATT and SNEGSKA (reference sequence). The CDR3 loop spans 11 amino acids. This clonotype was counted only a few times. The PCR template was genomic DNA. Multiplex PCR with 30 forward and 13 reverse primers amplified the TCR beta CDR3. TCRdb reanalysed the multiplex PCR reads using MiXCR and keeps one entry per CDR3 protein. Of about 290,000 distinct CDR3 sequences in the sample, roughly 50% are singletons; the top ten hold roughly an eighth.

The sequence was collected from a man aged 18 to 30 with type 2 diabetes. V usage is TRBV20-1 and J usage is TRBJ1-2; D gene uncertain. The sequenced material came from peripheral blood mononuclear cells (PBMCs). The CDR3 region is CSAGVRHGYTF. For the CDR3, the DNA is TGCAGTGCTGGCGTGCGGCATGGCTACACCTTC.